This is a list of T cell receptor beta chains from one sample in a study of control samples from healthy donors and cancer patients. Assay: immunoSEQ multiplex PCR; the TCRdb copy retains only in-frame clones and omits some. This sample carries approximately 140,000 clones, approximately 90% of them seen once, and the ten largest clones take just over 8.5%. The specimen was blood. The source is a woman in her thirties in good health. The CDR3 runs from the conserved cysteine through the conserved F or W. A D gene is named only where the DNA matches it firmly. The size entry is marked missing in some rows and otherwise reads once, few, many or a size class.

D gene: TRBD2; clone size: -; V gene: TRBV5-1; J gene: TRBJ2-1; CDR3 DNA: TGCGCCAGCAGCTTGGGGCTAGCGGGAGCCGTCAATGAGCAGTTCTTC; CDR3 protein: CASSLGLAGAVNEQFF
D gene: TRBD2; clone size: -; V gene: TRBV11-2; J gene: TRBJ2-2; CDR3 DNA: TGTGCCAGCAGCACTGCCGGGACTAGCGGGACCACGAACACCGGGGAGCTGTTTTTT; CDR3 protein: CASSTAGTSGTTNTGELFF
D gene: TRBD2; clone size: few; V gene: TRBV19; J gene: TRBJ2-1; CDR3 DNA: TGTGCCAGTAGTATGGGAGGGGTCGGTGCTGGGCAGTTCTTC; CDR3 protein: CASSMGGVGAGQFF
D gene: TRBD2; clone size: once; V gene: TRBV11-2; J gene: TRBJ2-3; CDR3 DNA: TGTGCCAGCAGAAGACTAGCGGGCCCCTTGACGCAGTATTTT; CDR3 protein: CASRRLAGPLTQYF
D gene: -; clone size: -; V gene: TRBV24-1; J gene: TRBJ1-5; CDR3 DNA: TGTGCCACCAGTAAAGCAGCTAGCAATCAGCCCCAGCATTTT; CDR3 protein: CATSKAASNQPQHF
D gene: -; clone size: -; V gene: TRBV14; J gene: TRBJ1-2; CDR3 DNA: TGTGCCAGCAGCCATACGGCCGCGAGGGATGGCTACACCTTC; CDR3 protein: CASSHTAARDGYTF
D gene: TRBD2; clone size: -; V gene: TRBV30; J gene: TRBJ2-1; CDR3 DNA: TGTGCCTGGAGTCGACTAGCGGGGCCTTACAATGAGCAGTTCTTC; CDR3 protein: CAWSRLAGPYNEQFF
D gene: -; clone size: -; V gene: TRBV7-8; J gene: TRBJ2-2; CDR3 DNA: TGTGCCAGCAGACCTGGGGGCGGGGAGCTGTTTTTT; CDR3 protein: CASRPGGGELFF
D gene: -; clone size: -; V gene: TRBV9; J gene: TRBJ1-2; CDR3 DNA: TGTGCCAGCAGCGTAGCTGAGGATGGCTACACCTTC; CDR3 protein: CASSVAEDGYTF
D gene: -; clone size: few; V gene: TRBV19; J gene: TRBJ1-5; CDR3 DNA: TGTGCCAGTAGTCCCCGGGGTGGAAGCAATCAGCCCCAGCATTTT; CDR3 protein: CASSPRGGSNQPQHF
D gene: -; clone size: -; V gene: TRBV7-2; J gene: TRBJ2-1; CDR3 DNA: TGTGCCAGCAGCCCCGGACTCCCCAATGTTAATGAGCAGTTCTTC; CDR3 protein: CASSPGLPNVNEQFF
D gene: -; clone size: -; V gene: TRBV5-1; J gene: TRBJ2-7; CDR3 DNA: TGCGCCAGCAGCTTGATGGGACAACACGAGCAGTACTTC; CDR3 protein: CASSLMGQHEQYF
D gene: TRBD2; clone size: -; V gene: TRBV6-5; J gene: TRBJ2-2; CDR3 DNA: TGTGCCAGCAGGGTTCTAGCGGGAGTGGACGGGGAGCTGTTTTTT; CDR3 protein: CASRVLAGVDGELFF
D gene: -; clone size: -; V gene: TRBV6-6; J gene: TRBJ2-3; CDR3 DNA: TGTGCCAGCAGCCAAAGGAGCGCATCCACAGATACGCAGTATTTT; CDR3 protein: CASSQRSASTDTQYF
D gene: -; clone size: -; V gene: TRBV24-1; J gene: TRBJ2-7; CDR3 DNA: TGTGCCACCAGTGATCTCCGAAAACAGTACGAGCAGTACTTC; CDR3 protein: CATSDLRKQYEQYF
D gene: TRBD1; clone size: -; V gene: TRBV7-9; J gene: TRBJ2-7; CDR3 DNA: TGTGCCAGCAGCCTACGGTTGGACAGGGGGATATACGAGCAGTACTTC; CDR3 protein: CASSLRLDRGIYEQYF
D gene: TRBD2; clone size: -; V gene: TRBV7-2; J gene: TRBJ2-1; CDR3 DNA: TGTGCCAGCAGTCCCATCGGGACTAGCAAAGGAAATGAGCAGTTCTTC; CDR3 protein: CASSPIGTSKGNEQFF
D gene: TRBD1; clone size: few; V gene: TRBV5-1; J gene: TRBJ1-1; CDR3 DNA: TGCGCCAGCAGCGTGAGCACAGGGGTTAACGCTGAAGCTTTCTTT; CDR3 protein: CASSVSTGVNAEAFF
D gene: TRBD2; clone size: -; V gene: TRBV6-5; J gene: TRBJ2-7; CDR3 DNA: TGTGCCAGCAGTTACTCCCCGGGGGGGCCCTTAGAGCAGTACTTC; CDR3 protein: CASSYSPGGPLEQYF
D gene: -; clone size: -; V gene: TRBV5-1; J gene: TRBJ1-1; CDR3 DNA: TGCGCCAGCTTCCTAAACCGGGGTGAAGCTTTCTTT; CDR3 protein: CASFLNRGEAFF
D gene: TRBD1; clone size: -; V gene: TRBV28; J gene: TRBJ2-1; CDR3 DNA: TGTGCCAGCAGTTTACCGGGACAGGTCTACAATGAGCAGTTCTTC; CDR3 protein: CASSLPGQVYNEQFF